A selection of T cell receptor beta chains follows, all from one sample in a study of blood T cell repertoires in COVID-19. The data were produced by immunoSEQ multiplex PCR, yet TCRdb's version contains in-frame clones alone and is incomplete. The table has approximately 300,000 clones, about 90% seen once. Sample: PBMCs or T cells enriched from blood (not recorded which). The receptors were gathered from a woman younger than 45 who had recovered from COVID-19. The CDR3 runs from the conserved cysteine through the conserved F or W. D genes are given only for firm matches. A clone size is listed for some rows: how often the clone was seen (once, few, many), or a class if it is expanded.

D gene,J gene,clone size,V gene,CDR3 protein,CDR3 DNA
-,TRBJ2-2,once,TRBV7-2,CASSLSGGAELFF,TGTGCCAGCAGCTTAAGTGGGGGCGCAGAGCTGTTTTTT
TRBD1,TRBJ1-2,-,TRBV30,CAWSVDRGDYGYTF,TGTGCCTGGAGTGTAGACAGGGGGGACTATGGCTACACCTTC
-,TRBJ2-3,-,TRBV9,CASSARADTQYF,TGTGCCAGCAGCGCCAGGGCAGATACGCAGTATTTT
TRBD1,TRBJ2-7,-,TRBV6-5,CASRQQGALGYEQYF,TGTGCCAGCAGGCAACAGGGGGCGCTGGGCTACGAGCAGTACTTC
-,TRBJ2-1,-,TRBV3-1/TRBV3-2,CASISSGGNEQFF,TGTGCCAGCATTTCTTCCGGGGGCAATGAGCAGTTCTTC
-,TRBJ1-1,once,TRBV6-5,CASRRDTLYTEAFF,TGTGCCAGCAGACGGGACACCCTTTACACTGAAGCTTTCTTT
-,TRBJ1-1,-,TRBV3-1/TRBV3-2,CASSQEGHLNTEAFF,TGTGCCAGCAGCCAAGAGGGACATTTGAACACTGAAGCTTTCTTT
-,TRBJ1-5,-,TRBV3-1/TRBV3-2,CASSRAANQPQHF,TGTGCCAGCAGCCGGGCCGCCAATCAGCCCCAGCATTTT
TRBD2,TRBJ2-5,-,TRBV4-2,CASSQQRGAGGQETQYF,TGTGCCAGCAGCCAACAACGAGGGGCGGGGGGCCAAGAGACCCAGTACTTC
-,TRBJ1-1,-,TRBV6-5,CASSYAGPPNTEAFF,TGTGCCAGCAGTTACGCGGGACCGCCGAACACTGAAGCTTTCTTT
TRBD1,TRBJ1-1,-,TRBV6-5,CATTGENTEAFF,TGTGCCACTACAGGGGAGAACACTGAAGCTTTCTTT
-,TRBJ1-1,-,TRBV6-5,CASRPGINTEAFF,TGTGCCAGCAGACCCGGGATAAACACTGAAGCTTTCTTT
-,TRBJ1-2,-,TRBV6-5,CASSYPQSGGYTF,TGTGCCAGCAGTTACCCCCAATCCGGTGGCTACACCTTC
-,TRBJ2-2,-,TRBV7-2,CASSLSVGQGDTGELFF,TGTGCCAGCAGCTTAAGCGTAGGCCAGGGCGACACCGGGGAGCTGTTTTTT
-,TRBJ2-5,-,TRBV7-2,CASSRAGIRETQYF,TGTGCCAGCAGCCGTGCGGGGATTAGAGAGACCCAGTACTTC
-,TRBJ1-5,-,TRBV10-2,CASSESAGDQPQHF,TGCGCCAGCAGTGAGTCGGCTGGTGATCAGCCCCAGCATTTT
-,TRBJ1-5,-,TRBV6-5,CASRDGPPGNPQHF,TGTGCCAGCAGGGACGGGCCGCCGGGGAACCCCCAGCATTTT